Below are 21 T cell receptor beta chains sequenced from a single sample in a study of vaccination and CD4 T cells after COVID-19. Their specific antigens are unknown. Cultured CD4+ T cell DNA underwent sequencing with the Oncomine TCR Beta short-read assay. TCRdb passed the PCR reads through MiXCR, listing each CDR3 protein once. This table has about 3,200 distinct CDR3 sequences, roughly three quarters appearing once. The treatment denotes: roughly 10-day PBMC culture with coronavirus spike peptide pools or control peptides (ViraFEST assay). Sequencing was done on a sample of CD4+ T cells from blood, cultured in vitro. The receptors here all came from a human donor who had recovered from COVID-19.

A remark on this clonotype: This sequence may be a read error, since a much larger clone differs from it by one base. Here the CDR3 DNA reads TGTGCCAGCAGTGCTCGACGGGGGGTCCCCTATGGCTACACCTTC. The encoded protein is CASSARRGVPYGYTF. The chain recombines TRBV6-2 or TRBV6-3 with TRBJ1-2; D is perhaps TRBD1 (5 bases). CDR1 and CDR2 from the germline V gene are MNHEY and SVGEGT. V was clipped by 5 bases and J by 4 bases, with 17 bases between them. This CDR3 comprises 15 residues.

This clonotype came up a few times. The rearrangement links TRBV20-1 to TRBJ1-1, with 12 bases matching TRBD1. The trim removed 0 bases at V and 11 bases at J, leaving 7 bases unmatched. CDR1 DFQATT and CDR2 SNEGSKA come from the germline V gene (reference sequence). The length of the CDR3 is 14 residues. The CDR3 sequence is CSAREGTGGAVAFF. The CDR3 DNA reads as TGCAGTGCTAGAGAAGGGACAGGGGGCGCGGTTGCTTTCTTT.

The V and J genes are TRBV7-2 and TRBJ1-5, with 7 bases fitting TRBD1. Trimming at V came to 1 base and at J to 3 bases, leaving 6 bases not matched to a gene. The CDR3 length is 16 residues. Per the germline V gene, CDR1 is SGHTA and CDR2 is FQGNSA. CDR3 amino acids: CASSLGPGTDNQPQHF. As DNA, the CDR3 is TGTGCCAGCAGCTTAGGGCCCGGGACAGACAATCAGCCCCAGCATTTT.

Here the CDR3 reads CASSPYRVVNIQYF. The DNA for the CDR3 is TGTGCCAGCTCACCCTACAGGGTGGTGAACATTCAGTACTTC. The V call is TRBV18, the J call TRBJ2-4; a weak D match, TRBD1 (6 bases). Germline CDR1 is KGHSH and CDR2 is LQKENI. The CDR3 runs to 14 residues. Trimming shortened V by 3 bases and J by 7 bases, and 13 bases separated the two germline ends.

The table lists this clonotype with a count of one. The chain is built from TRBV27 and TRBJ1-6; D gene ambiguous. V gave up 4 bases and J gave up 3 bases, with 7 bases separating them. Per the germline V gene, CDR1 is MNHEY and CDR2 is SMNVEV (reference sequence). The CDR3 sequence is 14 residues long. The CDR3 region is CASSWDNYNSPLHF. CDR3 DNA sequence: TGTGCCAGCAGTTGGGATAACTATAATTCACCCCTCCACTTT.

The chain is built from TRBV6-1 and TRBJ1-1, with D maybe TRBD1 (6 bases). This CDR3 region has 15 residues. Trimming pared 3 bases from V and 2 bases from J, leaving 13 bases between. From germline, CDR1 is MNHNS and CDR2 SASEGT. CDR3 sequence (DNA): TGTGCCAGCAGTGAGCTGACAGGCCTTAACACTGAAGCTTTCTTT. It codes for CASSELTGLNTEAFF.

Here the CDR3 DNA reads TGTGCCAGCTCTACCGGGACAGGGGGCTGGACCGGGGAGCTGTTTTTT. It encodes CASSTGTGGWTGELFF. The chain employs TRBV19 and TRBJ2-2; TRBD1 matches at 12 bases. V lost 9 bases and J lost 5; bases outside the gene matches: 10. The CDR3 length is 16 residues. The V gene's germline CDR1 is LNHDA and CDR2 SQIVND (reference sequence). Looking up the rest from reference TRBV19 and TRBJ2-2 gives the full variable domain: DGGITQSPKYLFRKEGQNVTLSCEQNLNHDAMYWYRQDPGQGLRLIYYSQIVNDFQKGDIAEGYSVSREKKESFPLTVTSAQKNPTAFYLCASSTGTGGWTGELFFGEGSRLTVL.

The chain carries TRBV7-3 and TRBJ2-2; D gene unclear. Germline V lookup: CDR1 SGHTA, CDR2 FQGTGA. CDR3 length: 15 amino acids. Trimming shortened V by 2 bases and J by 4 bases, and 11 bases separated the two germline ends. CDR3 amino acids: CASSLESVTTGELFF. The CDR3 nucleotides read TGTGCCAGCAGCTTAGAATCGGTGACCACCGGGGAGCTGTTTTTT.

The rearrangement uses TRBV6-5 and TRBJ1-6; 8 positions agree with TRBD1. The J segment lost 8 bases and the V segment lost 4 bases, leaving 4 bases of the junction unmatched. The CDR3 spans 14 residues. From germline, CDR1 is MNHEY and CDR2 SVGAGI. The CDR3 loop is CASSFDRGDSPLHF. CDR3 sequence (DNA): TGTGCCAGCAGTTTCGACAGGGGCGATTCACCCCTCCACTTT.

The gene calls are TRBV6-1 and TRBJ1-5, with D possibly TRBD1 on 6 matching bases. This CDR3 spans 12 amino acids. The germline V and J ends were trimmed by 6 bases and 15 bases, with 18 bases remaining between them. The germline gives CDR1 MNHNS, CDR2 SASEGT. CDR3 sequence: CASSINRARLHF. CDR3 DNA sequence: TGTGCCAGCAGCATAAACAGGGCCCGCTTGCATTTT.

The chain is built from TRBV27 and TRBJ1-2; 8 bases align to TRBD1. This CDR3 has 15 amino acids. Trimming took 6 bases from V and 7 from J; bases not matched to a gene: 13. The germline V gene encodes CDR1 MNHEY and CDR2 SMNVEV (reference sequence). CDR3 region: CASSPSATGVFGYTF. CDR3 bases: TGTGCCAGCAGCCCTAGCGCGACAGGGGTATTTGGCTACACCTTC.

In its sample, this clonotype ranks as large. J is TRBJ1-2 and V is TRBV6-2 or TRBV6-3; 7 nucleotides match TRBD1. The CDR3 is 15 amino acids. J was trimmed by 5 bases and V by 6 bases; bases with no gene match: 12. Germline CDR1 is MNHEY and CDR2 is SVGEGT. The CDR3 nucleotides are TGTGCCAGCAGCTATAGACAGGGAGGGATATATGGCTACACCTTC. Translated, it gives CASSYRQGGIYGYTF.

CDR3 region: CSARVAGTNYGYTF. The DNA for the CDR3 is TGCAGTGCTAGAGTAGCAGGAACTAACTATGGCTACACCTTC. The chain recombines TRBV20-1 with TRBJ1-2; D is unresolved. Germline values: CDR1 DFQATT, CDR2 SNEGSKA (reference sequence). CDR3 size: 14 residues. Trimming took 1 base from V and 0 from J, leaving 9 bases between them.

This sequence joins TRBV7-8 and TRBJ1-5, with TRBD1 identical over 8 bases. The CDR3 runs to 15 residues. V was clipped by 4 bases and J by 4 bases; unmatched bases: 6. The germline gives CDR1 SGHVS, CDR2 FQNEAQ. The CDR3 loop is CASSSGQGLNQPQHF. DNA of the CDR3: TGTGCCAGCAGCTCCGGACAGGGACTTAATCAGCCCCAGCATTTT.

This clonotype was picked up a small number of times. The chain links TRBV10-3 to TRBJ1-5; D is uncertain. The ends were cut back, 4 bases at V and 2 bases at J, with 9 bases in the middle. The germline gives CDR1 ENHRY, CDR2 SYGVKD. The CDR3 has 14 residues. The CDR3 reads CAISGTRGNQPQHF. The DNA for the CDR3 is TGTGCCATCAGTGGGACTCGGGGCAATCAGCCCCAGCATTTT.

By proportion, this clonotype is medium-sized. The chain links TRBV11-2 to TRBJ1-2; TRBD1 matches at 8 bases. The trim removed 5 bases at V and 7 bases at J, leaving 12 bases unmatched. Germline CDR1 is SGHAT and CDR2 is FQNNGV. The CDR3 has 15 amino acids. The CDR3 nucleotides read TGTGCCAGCAGCAGCCGACAGGGGCAGATCGGTGGCTACACCTTC. Translation gives CASSSRQGQIGGYTF.

V usage is TRBV7-2 and J usage is TRBJ2-7, with D unclear. The V gene's germline CDR1 is SGHTA and CDR2 FQGNSA. The CDR3 is 11 residues long. V was trimmed by 5 bases and J by 6 bases, leaving 8 bases between them. The chain's CDR3 is CASSPALEQYF. CDR3 DNA sequence: TGTGCCAGCAGCCCTGCCCTCGAGCAGTACTTC.

This clonotype was found once. This chain connects TRBV12-3 or TRBV12-4 to TRBJ1-2, with 10 positions matching TRBD1. Unmatched junction bases numbered 6, after V lost 6 bases and J lost 2 bases. The CDR3 is made up of 15 amino acids. The chain's CDR3 is CASSPWGQGNYGYTF. CDR3 bases: TGTGCCAGCAGCCCATGGGGACAGGGGAACTATGGCTACACCTTC.

The CDR3 sequence: CASSYGRRANNQPQHF. The CDR3 bases are TGTGCCAGCAGTTACGGGCGCAGGGCCAACAATCAGCCCCAGCATTTT. This chain links TRBV6-2 or TRBV6-3 with TRBJ1-5, with D possibly being TRBD1 (5 bases). Per germline, CDR1 MNHEY and CDR2 SVGEGT. V was pared by 2 bases and J by 3 bases, with 14 bases between. The CDR3 covers 16 residues.

The gene calls are TRBV7-9 and TRBJ1-5; no firm D call. Germline V gene data show CDR1 as SEHNR and CDR2 as FQNEAQ (reference sequence). V lost 5 bases to trimming and J lost 7 bases, with 9 bases between them. The length of the CDR3 is 12 residues. The CDR3 is CASSQDEQPQHF. CDR3 sequence (DNA): TGTGCCAGCAGCCAGGACGAGCAGCCCCAGCATTTT. Complete variable domain (other parts from reference TRBV7-9 and TRBJ1-5): DTGVSQNPRHKITKRGQNVTFRCDPISEHNRLYWYRQTLGQGPEFLTYFQNEAQLEKSRLLSDRFSAERPKGSFSTLEIQRTEQGDSAMYLCASSQDEQPQHFGDGTRLSIL.

The chain combines TRBV19 with TRBJ1-2; D gene uncertain. CDR1 and CDR2 from the germline V gene are LNHDA and SQIVND (reference sequence). V lost 7 bases and J 0 bases, leaving 12 bases between the germline ends. The CDR3 has 14 amino acids. CDR3 coding DNA: TGTGCCAGTAAGGCACAGTCGGCTAACTATGGCTACACCTTC. Amino acids: CASKAQSANYGYTF.